Here is one T cell receptor beta chain with its context. Its antigen is not known. The sample is drawn from a study of tumor-infiltrating lymphocytes in localized non-small cell lung cancer. Study-level background: Resected tumor was paired with non-adjacent uninvolved lung from the same patient.

Findings and caveats of the study: Tumors had more T cell infiltration than uninvolved lung, per TCRbeta sequencing and CD3 counts. TCR sequencing covered a subset of patients with enough tissue.

TCRdb keeps only in-frame clones here, not all; method: immunoSEQ multiplex PCR. Of 15,000 to 20,000 clones in the sample, roughly four fifths were seen once. The V and J ends lost 5 bases and 3 bases, in that order; junction bases with no gene match: 7. There are 14 residues in the CDR3. In germline, CDR1 is SGHAT, CDR2 FQNNGV. V usage is TRBV11-2 and J usage is TRBJ2-7, with 7 bases fitting TRBD2. The sequenced sample consisted of lung tumor tissue. The source of this sequence is a human donor with non-small cell lung cancer. This CDR3 reads CASSQAGKNYEQYF. The DNA for the CDR3 is TGTGCCAGCAGCCAAGCGGGAAAAAACTACGAGCAGTACTTC.